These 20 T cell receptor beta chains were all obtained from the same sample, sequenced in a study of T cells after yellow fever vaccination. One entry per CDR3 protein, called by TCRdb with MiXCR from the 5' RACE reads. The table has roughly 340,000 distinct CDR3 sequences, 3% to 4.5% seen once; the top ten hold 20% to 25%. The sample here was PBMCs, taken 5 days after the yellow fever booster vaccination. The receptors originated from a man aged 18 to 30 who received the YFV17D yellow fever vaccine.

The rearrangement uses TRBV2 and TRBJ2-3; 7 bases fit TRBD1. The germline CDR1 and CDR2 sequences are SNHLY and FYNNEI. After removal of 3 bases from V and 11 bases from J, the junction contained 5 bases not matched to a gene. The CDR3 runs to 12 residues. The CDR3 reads CASSDRGPGQYF. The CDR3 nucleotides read TGTGCCAGCAGTGATAGGGGGCCGGGGCAGTATTTT.

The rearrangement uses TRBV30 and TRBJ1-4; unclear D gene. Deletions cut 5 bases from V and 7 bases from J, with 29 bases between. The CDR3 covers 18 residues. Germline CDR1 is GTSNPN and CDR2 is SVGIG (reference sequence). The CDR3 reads CAWSGLPLVGSRIEKLFF. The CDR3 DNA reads TGTGCCTGGTCGGGTTTACCGCTGGTTGGGTCTCGAATTGAAAAACTGTTTTTT.

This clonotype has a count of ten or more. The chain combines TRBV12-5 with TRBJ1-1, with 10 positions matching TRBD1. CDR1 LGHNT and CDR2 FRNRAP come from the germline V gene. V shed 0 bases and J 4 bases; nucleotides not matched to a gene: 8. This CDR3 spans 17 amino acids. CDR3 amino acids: CASGLVLGRTGGTEAFF. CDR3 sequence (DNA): TGTGCTAGTGGTTTGGTATTGGGAAGGACAGGGGGCACTGAAGCTTTCTTT.

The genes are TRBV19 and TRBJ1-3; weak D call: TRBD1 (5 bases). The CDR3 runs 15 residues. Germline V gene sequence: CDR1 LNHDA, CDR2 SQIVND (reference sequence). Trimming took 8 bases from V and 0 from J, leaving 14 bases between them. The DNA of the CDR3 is TGTGCCAGTCGCTGGGACGTTAACTCTGGAAACACCATATATTTT. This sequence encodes CASRWDVNSGNTIYF.

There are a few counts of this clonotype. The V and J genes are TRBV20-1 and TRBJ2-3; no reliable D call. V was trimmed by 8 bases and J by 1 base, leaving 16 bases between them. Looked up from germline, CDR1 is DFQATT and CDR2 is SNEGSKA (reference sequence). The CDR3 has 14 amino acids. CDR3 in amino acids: CSLTPATGTDTQYF. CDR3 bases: TGCAGTTTGACACCTGCTACGGGCACAGATACGCAGTATTTT.

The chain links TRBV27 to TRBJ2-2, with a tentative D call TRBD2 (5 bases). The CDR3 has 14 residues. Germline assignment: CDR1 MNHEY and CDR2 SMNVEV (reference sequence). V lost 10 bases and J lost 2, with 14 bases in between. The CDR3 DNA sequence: TGTGCCACCTCCCGAGACTACAACACCGGGGAGCTGTTTTTT. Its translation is CATSRDYNTGELFF.

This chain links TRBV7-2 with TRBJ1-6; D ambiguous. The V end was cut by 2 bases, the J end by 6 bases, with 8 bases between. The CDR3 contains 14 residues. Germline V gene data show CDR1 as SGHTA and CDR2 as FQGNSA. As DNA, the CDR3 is TGTGCCAGCAGCTTAAGGACCCCTAATTCACCCCTCCACTTT. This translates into CASSLRTPNSPLHF.

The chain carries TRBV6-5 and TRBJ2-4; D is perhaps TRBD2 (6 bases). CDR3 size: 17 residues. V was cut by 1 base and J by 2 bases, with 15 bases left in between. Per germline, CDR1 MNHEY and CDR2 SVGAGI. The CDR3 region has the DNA TGTGCCAGCAGTTACTTGGGCTCGGGGGTCTCCAAAAACATTCAGTACTTC. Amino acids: CASSYLGSGVSKNIQYF.

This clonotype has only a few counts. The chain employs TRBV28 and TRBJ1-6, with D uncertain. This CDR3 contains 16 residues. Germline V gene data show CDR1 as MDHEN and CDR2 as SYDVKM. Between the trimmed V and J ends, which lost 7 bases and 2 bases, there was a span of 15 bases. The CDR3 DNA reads TGTGCCAGCAAATATACCGAGGCCCCCTATAATTCACCCCTCCACTTT. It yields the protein CASKYTEAPYNSPLHF.

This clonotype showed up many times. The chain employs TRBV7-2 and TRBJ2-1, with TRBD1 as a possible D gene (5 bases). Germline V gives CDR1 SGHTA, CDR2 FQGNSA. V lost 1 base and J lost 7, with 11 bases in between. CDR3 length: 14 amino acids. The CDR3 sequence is CASSLGGLLNEQFF. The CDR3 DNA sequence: TGTGCCAGCAGCTTAGGGGGCCTTCTTAATGAGCAGTTCTTC.

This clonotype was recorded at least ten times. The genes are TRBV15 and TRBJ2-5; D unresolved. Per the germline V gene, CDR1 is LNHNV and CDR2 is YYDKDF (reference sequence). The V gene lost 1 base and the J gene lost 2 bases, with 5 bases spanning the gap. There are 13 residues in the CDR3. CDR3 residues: CATSRVTQETQYF. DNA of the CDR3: TGTGCCACCAGCAGAGTTACACAAGAGACCCAGTACTTC.

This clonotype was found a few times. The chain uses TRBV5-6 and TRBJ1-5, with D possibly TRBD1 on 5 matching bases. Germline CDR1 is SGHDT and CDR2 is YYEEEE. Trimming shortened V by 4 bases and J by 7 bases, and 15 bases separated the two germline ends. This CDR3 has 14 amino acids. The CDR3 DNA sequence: TGTGCCAGCAGCGTGGGGCAGGGTCTACAGCCCCAGCATTTT. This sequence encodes CASSVGQGLQPQHF.

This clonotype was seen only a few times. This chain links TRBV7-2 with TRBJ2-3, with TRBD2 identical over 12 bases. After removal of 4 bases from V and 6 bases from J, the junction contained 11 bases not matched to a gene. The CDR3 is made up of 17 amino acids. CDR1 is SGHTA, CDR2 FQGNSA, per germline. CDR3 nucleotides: TGTGCCAGCAGCTCAGGACTAGCGGGGTACTTGGGTGATACGCAGTATTTT. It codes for CASSSGLAGYLGDTQYF.

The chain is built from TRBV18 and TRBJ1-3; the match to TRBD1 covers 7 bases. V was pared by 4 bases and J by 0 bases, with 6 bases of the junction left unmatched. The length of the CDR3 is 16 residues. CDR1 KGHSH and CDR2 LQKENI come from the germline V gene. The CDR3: CASSQVTGSSGNTIYF. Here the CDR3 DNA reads TGTGCCAGCTCACAAGTGACAGGGAGCTCTGGAAACACCATATATTTT.

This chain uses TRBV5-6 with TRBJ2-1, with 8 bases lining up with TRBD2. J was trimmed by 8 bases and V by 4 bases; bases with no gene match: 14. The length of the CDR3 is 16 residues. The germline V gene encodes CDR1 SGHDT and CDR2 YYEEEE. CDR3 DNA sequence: TGTGCCAGCAGCCTGCGAGTAAGCGGGGGCCAATATGAGCAGTTCTTC. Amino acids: CASSLRVSGGQYEQFF.

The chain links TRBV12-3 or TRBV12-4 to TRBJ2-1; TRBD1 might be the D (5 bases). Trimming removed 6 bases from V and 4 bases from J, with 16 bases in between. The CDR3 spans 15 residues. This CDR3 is CASSPAGLGYNEQFF. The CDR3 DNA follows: TGTGCCAGCAGCCCAGCAGGGCTGGGATACAATGAGCAGTTCTTC.

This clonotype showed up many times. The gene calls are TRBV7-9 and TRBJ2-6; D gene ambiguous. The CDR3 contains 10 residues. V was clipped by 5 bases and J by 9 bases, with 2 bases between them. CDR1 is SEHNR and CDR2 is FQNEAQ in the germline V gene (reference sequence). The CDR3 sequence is CASSINVLTF. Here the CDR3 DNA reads TGTGCCAGCAGCATCAACGTCCTGACTTTC.

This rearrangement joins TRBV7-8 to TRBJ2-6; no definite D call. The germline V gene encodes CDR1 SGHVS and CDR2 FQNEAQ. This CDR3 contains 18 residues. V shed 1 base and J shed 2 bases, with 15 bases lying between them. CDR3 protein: CASSLDGFNMAGANVLTF. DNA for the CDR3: TGTGCCAGCAGCTTAGACGGGTTTAATATGGCTGGGGCCAACGTCCTGACTTTC.

CDR3 bases: TGTGCCAGCAGCGTAGGGGGGGGACTAACATACGAGCAGTACTTC. This gives the protein CASSVGGGLTYEQYF. The chain carries TRBV9 and TRBJ2-7; TRBD2 matches at 7 bases. The length of the CDR3 is 15 residues. V lost 0 bases and J lost 4; bases outside the gene matches: 7. From germline, CDR1 is SGDLS and CDR2 YYNGEE.

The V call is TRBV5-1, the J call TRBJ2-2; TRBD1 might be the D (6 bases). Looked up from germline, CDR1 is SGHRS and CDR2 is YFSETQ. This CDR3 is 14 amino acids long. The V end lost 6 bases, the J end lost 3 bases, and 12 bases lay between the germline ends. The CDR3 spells CASTSDRHTGELFF. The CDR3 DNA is TGCGCCAGCACCTCGGACAGACACACCGGGGAGCTGTTTTTT.